The 22 T cell receptor beta chains reported below all come from one sample, sequenced in a study of beta chain features in type 1 diabetes. The sequenced template was cDNA made from the entire isolated RNA. The protocol was immunoSEQ multiplex PCR, while the TCRdb copy is restricted to in-frame clones and leaves out a portion. The top ten hold 0.06% to 0.07% of the sample, which has around 430,000 clones, about 29% seen once. Sequences were obtained from naive CD4+ T cells from blood. The origin of the receptors is a man aged 18 to 29 in good health.

This clone occurred a few times. The rearrangement uses TRBV15 and TRBJ2-7; D call uncertain. Germline CDR1 is LNHNV and CDR2 is YYDKDF (reference sequence). V gave up 0 bases and J gave up 3 bases, with 6 bases separating them. The CDR3 loop spans 13 amino acids. The CDR3 DNA reads as TGTGCCACCAGCAGAGATGCAGTCTACGAGCAGTACTTC. Protein: CATSRDAVYEQYF.

A few counts support this clone. The CDR3 DNA follows: TGTGCCAGCAGCCAAGAGCGCGGGGGCGCGGGTACGTTGGAAAAACTGTTTTTT. Translating it yields CASSQERGGAGTLEKLFF. V is TRBV14 and J is TRBJ1-4, with D perhaps TRBD1 (6 bases). Trimming cost V 0 bases and J 8 bases, with 22 bases left between them. The length of the CDR3 is 18 residues. CDR1 and CDR2 (germline): SGHDN, FVKESK.

The rearrangement uses TRBV7-9 and TRBJ2-7, with 11 positions matching TRBD2. The CDR3 length is 14 residues. Germline loops: CDR1 SEHNR, CDR2 FQNEAQ (reference sequence). The V segment lost 8 bases and the J segment 2 bases; nucleotides outside the gene matches: 5. The CDR3 loop reads CASGRLAGTYEQYF. The CDR3 DNA reads TGTGCCAGCGGAAGACTAGCGGGGACCTACGAGCAGTACTTC.

V usage is TRBV11-2 and J usage is TRBJ2-1, with D possibly matching TRBD2 (6 bases). With 4 bases removed from V and 8 bases from J, the gap between germline ends came to 21 bases. The CDR3 loop spans 16 amino acids. The germline gives CDR1 SGHAT, CDR2 FQNNGV. The CDR3 DNA sequence: TGTGCCAGCAGCTCCCGCGGGGCACCCGGGGCTGATGAGCAGTTCTTC. Translation gives CASSSRGAPGADEQFF.

This clone showed up just a few times. The chain employs TRBV7-6 and TRBJ2-3; 14 bases agree with TRBD2. Trimming took 5 bases from V and 4 from J; bases not matched to a gene: 8. The germline V gene encodes CDR1 SGHVS and CDR2 FNYEAQ. The length of the CDR3 is 17 residues. CDR3 bases: TGTGCCAGCAGCCCGCGGCGGACTAGCGGGAGGCCAGATACGCAGTATTTT. Translation: CASSPRRTSGRPDTQYF.

The sample holds a few counts of this clone. This chain joins TRBV9 and TRBJ2-7; D is tentatively TRBD1 or TRBD2 (5 bases each). This CDR3 region has 16 residues. Trimming stripped 0 bases from V and 2 bases from J, with 15 bases between. Looked up from germline, CDR1 is SGDLS and CDR2 is YYNGEE. The CDR3 bases are TGTGCCAGCAGCGTAGAGCTGGGGACGGGAACCTACGAGCAGTACTTC. It specifies CASSVELGTGTYEQYF.

This clone showed up just a few times. Additional DNA sequences in this sample encode the identical CDR3. V is TRBV30 and J is TRBJ2-5; no clear D. This CDR3 is built from 13 residues. Germline loops: CDR1 GTSNPN, CDR2 SVGIG (reference sequence). The ends were cut back, 0 bases at V and 4 bases at J, with 9 bases in the middle. Here the CDR3 reads CAWSVPPRETQYF. CDR3 DNA sequence: TGTGCCTGGAGTGTACCCCCCCGAGAGACCCAGTACTTC.

The J gene is TRBJ1-2, the V gene TRBV7-2; no reliable D call. Germline CDR1 SGHTA, CDR2 FQGNSA. The CDR3 loop spans 12 amino acids. Trimming cost V 4 bases and J 1 base, with 4 bases left between them. The CDR3 region is CASSWFNYGYTF. The CDR3 region has the DNA TGTGCCAGCAGCTGGTTTAACTATGGCTACACCTTC.

This clone has more than one count but fewer than ten. This chain joins TRBV30 and TRBJ1-3, with D unclear. The CDR3 spans 15 residues. V shed 0 bases and J shed 4 bases, with 13 bases lying between them. From germline, CDR1 is GTSNPN and CDR2 SVGIG (reference sequence). The CDR3 region has the DNA TGTGCCTGGAGTGTACCCCAAAGACGGGGAAACACCATATATTTT. This encodes CAWSVPQRRGNTIYF.

The J gene is TRBJ2-5, the V gene TRBV19; 11 bases are shared with TRBD2. The trim removed 5 bases at V and 2 bases at J, leaving 4 bases unmatched. The CDR3 loop spans 15 amino acids. Germline V gene lookup returns CDR1 LNHDA and CDR2 SQIVND (reference sequence). CDR3 in DNA: TGTGCCAGTAGTGCCCGGACTAGCGGGCAAGAGACCCAGTACTTC. It codes for CASSARTSGQETQYF.

This clone was seen a few times. The chain combines TRBV5-1 with TRBJ2-5; D remains unclear. Per germline, CDR1 SGHRS and CDR2 YFSETQ. CDR3 length equals 14 residues. V was cut by 0 bases and J by 1 base, with 7 bases left in between. The CDR3 DNA is TGCGCCAGCAGCTTGGGGCAGCGCCAAGAGACCCAGTACTTC. Protein: CASSLGQRQETQYF.

As to this clone: Other DNA sequences in the sample encode the same CDR3. The chain links TRBV20-1 to TRBJ1-1, with 7 nucleotides matching TRBD1. CDR3 length equals 11 residues. CDR1 and CDR2 (germline): DFQATT, SNEGSKA (reference sequence). The junction had 2 bases not matched to a gene; V was cut back by 6 bases and J by 4 bases. This CDR3 is CSARGFTEAFF. The CDR3, as DNA: TGCAGTGCCAGGGGGTTCACTGAAGCTTTCTTT.

The genes are TRBV30 and TRBJ2-7; TRBD1 matches 8 bases. The CDR3 has 13 amino acids. Germline CDR1 is GTSNPN and CDR2 is SVGIG (reference sequence). V gave up 5 bases and J gave up 6 bases; unmatched junction bases: 9. CDR3 residues: CAWARDRISEQYF. The DNA for the CDR3 is TGTGCCTGGGCCCGGGACAGGATCTCCGAGCAGTACTTC.

The gene calls are TRBV7-2 and TRBJ2-7; D is uncertain. CDR3 length: 12 amino acids. Germline CDR1 reads SGHTA; CDR2 reads FQGNSA. V lost 2 bases and J 5 bases, leaving 7 bases between the germline ends. The CDR3 region has the DNA TGTGCCAGCAGCTTACGTGGAAACGAGCAGTACTTC. Protein product: CASSLRGNEQYF.

This chain joins TRBV28 and TRBJ2-6; possible D gene TRBD1, 5 bases. Germline loops: CDR1 MDHEN, CDR2 SYDVKM. Trimming removed 10 bases at V and 2 bases at J, with 9 bases between. The CDR3 totals 13 residues. The CDR3 sequence: CATGLPGANVLTF. CDR3 sequence (DNA): TGTGCCACAGGGCTACCTGGGGCCAACGTCCTGACTTTC.

With respect to this clone: This same CDR3 is encoded by further DNA sequences in the sample. The rearrangement uses TRBV30 and TRBJ1-5; 7 bases align to TRBD1. Germline V CDR1 and CDR2: GTSNPN, SVGIG (reference sequence). The CDR3 covers 13 residues. J lost 4 bases, V lost 3 bases, and 3 bases had no gene match. CDR3 bases: TGTGCCTGGAGCGACAGGGAGAATCAGCCCCAGCATTTT. As protein: CAWSDRENQPQHF.

The gene calls are TRBV4-3 and TRBJ2-1; D may be TRBD2 (5 bases). The CDR3 is 17 residues long. Trimming cost V 0 bases and J 7 bases, with 19 bases left between them. Germline V gene data show CDR1 as LGHNA and CDR2 as YSLEER. The CDR3 region has the DNA TGCGCCAGCAGCCAAGATGGAGGCCAGCTCCCTGGGAATGAGCAGTTCTTC. It specifies CASSQDGGQLPGNEQFF.

The gene calls are TRBV5-1 and TRBJ2-7, with a possible D match to TRBD1 (7 bases). Germline-derived CDR1 and CDR2 are SGHRS and YFSETQ. The V end lost 3 bases, the J end lost 7 bases, and 14 bases lay between the germline ends. CDR3 length: 13 amino acids. This chain's CDR3 is CASSWGDRQEQYF. DNA of the CDR3: TGCGCCAGCAGCTGGGGGGACAGACAAGAGCAGTACTTC.

The V gene is TRBV10-3, the J gene TRBJ2-2; 7 bases line up with TRBD1. The CDR3 loop spans 17 amino acids. CDR1 is ENHRY and CDR2 is SYGVKD in the germline V gene. V lost 0 bases, J lost 2 bases, and 6 bases stayed unmatched. CDR3 in amino acids: CAISESRGGFNTGELFF. The DNA for the CDR3 is TGTGCCATCAGTGAGTCGAGAGGGGGCTTTAACACCGGGGAGCTGTTTTTT.

A few counts support this clone. A read error may account for a junction end that differs from germline. The chain carries TRBV29-1 and TRBJ2-2; D tentatively reads TRBD1 or TRBD2 (5 bases each). Looked up from germline, CDR1 is SQVTM and CDR2 is ANQGSEA. This CDR3 spans 16 amino acids. CDR3 DNA sequence: TGCAGCGCTGAAAGGCTCCAGGGACCGAACACCGGGGAGCTGTTTTTT. This gives the protein CSAERLQGPNTGELFF.

This clone was detected only a few times. The chain combines TRBV19 with TRBJ2-1; 7 bases line up with TRBD1. The CDR3 covers 16 residues. Germline assignment: CDR1 LNHDA and CDR2 SQIVND (reference sequence). Trimming cost V 5 bases and J 2 bases; bases outside gene matches: 9. CDR3 loop: CASSLRTGGPYNEQFF. The CDR3 region has the DNA TGTGCCAGTAGTCTCCGGACAGGCGGGCCCTACAATGAGCAGTTCTTC.

J is TRBJ2-1 and V is TRBV6-6, with D hard to call. The V end was cut by 5 bases, the J end by 6 bases, with 14 bases between. CDR1 MNHNY and CDR2 SVGAGI come from the germline V gene (reference sequence). CDR3 length: 14 amino acids. The CDR3 coding sequence is TGTGCCAGCAGTCAGCAGGAAGTTTTCAATGAGCAGTTCTTC. It specifies CASSQQEVFNEQFF.